The 6 T cell receptor beta chains reported below all come from one sample, sequenced in a study of cytomegalovirus exposure and HLA in healthy donors. The PCR employed 60 Vbeta primers together with 13 Jbeta primers. Measured with immunoSEQ multiplex PCR; TCRdb has only the in-frame clones, and not every one. This sample contains roughly 120,000 clones. The sample was PBMCs. The receptors here all came from a man in his thirties or forties in good health and CMV-seronegative.

The rearrangement joins TRBV5-6 to TRBJ1-5; D is perhaps TRBD1 (6 bases). V lost 7 bases to trimming and J lost 1 base, with 12 bases between them. The germline V gene has CDR1 SGHDT and CDR2 YYEEEE. The CDR3 sequence is 14 residues long. Written as DNA, the CDR3 is TGTGCCAGCGGGAGGGGGGGGAGCAATCAGCCCCAGCATTTT. This encodes CASGRGGSNQPQHF.

The rearrangement joins TRBV10-3 to TRBJ2-1, with a weak D call TRBD2 (5 bases). The CDR3 covers 15 residues. Germline CDR1 and CDR2: ENHRY and SYGVKD. V lost 0 bases and J lost 6, with 12 bases in between. The DNA of the CDR3 is TGTGCCATCAGTGAGTCGGGGAGCGCCCCCAATGAGCAGTTCTTC. This gives the protein CAISESGSAPNEQFF.

This chain joins TRBV10-3 and TRBJ2-1, with TRBD2 matching 8 bases. The CDR3 totals 15 residues. J lost 0 bases, V lost 4 bases, and 2 bases had no gene match. Germline lookup yields CDR1 ENHRY and CDR2 SYGVKD. The CDR3 DNA reads as TGTGCCATCAGTGCTGGGACTAGCTCCTACAATGAGCAGTTCTTC. Translation: CAISAGTSSYNEQFF.

The chain employs TRBV5-1 and TRBJ1-1; 7 positions match TRBD1. The CDR3 is 16 amino acids. Losses at the gene ends were 2 bases for V and 1 base for J; bases not matched to a gene: 8. Germline-derived CDR1 and CDR2 are SGHRS and YFSETQ. The DNA of the CDR3 is TGCGCCAGCAGCTTTATACCGGGACAGACGAACACTGAAGCTTTCTTT. Protein product: CASSFIPGQTNTEAFF.

This chain links TRBV5-4 with TRBJ1-4; 11 bases align to TRBD1. The CDR3 consists of 17 residues. CDR1 is SGHNT, CDR2 YYREEE, per germline (reference sequence). V was pared by 4 bases and J by 2 bases, with 7 bases of the junction left unmatched. CDR3 DNA sequence: TGTGCCAGCAGCCAAAAGGACAGGGGGCCTACTAATGAAAAACTGTTTTTT. Its protein is CASSQKDRGPTNEKLFF.

Comments on this clone: Other DNA sequences in the same sample also yield this CDR3. The chain uses TRBV4-2 and TRBJ1-2; D is unclear. Germline-derived CDR1 and CDR2 are LGHNA and YNFKEQ. V was trimmed by 0 bases and J by 2 bases, leaving 10 bases between them. The CDR3 covers 15 residues. Here the CDR3 reads CASSQDEGGNYGYTF. In DNA, the CDR3 is TGTGCCAGCAGCCAAGACGAGGGAGGGAACTATGGCTACACCTTC.